This T cell receptor (beta chain) was identified during a study of T cell responses to AZD1222 COVID-19 vaccine. Second-dose timings of about 4 or about 12 weeks were pooled. The protocol was immunoSEQ multiplex PCR, while the TCRdb copy is restricted to in-frame clones and leaves out a portion. The sample carries fewer than 140,000 clones, around 91% recorded once. Germline V gene sequence: CDR1 KGHSH, CDR2 LQKENI. CDR3 length equals 13 residues. Between the trimmed V and J ends, which lost 6 bases and 2 bases, there was a span of 10 bases. Study findings and constraints: Only after the peak T cell response were repertoires sampled. Donors were chiefly white British, with a greater number of females, and clonal diversity was perhaps underestimated.

Note on this clone: The target antigen is unknown.

V is TRBV18 and J is TRBJ1-2, with D possibly matching TRBD1 (6 bases). The specimen comprised peripheral blood, sampled 28 days after the second AZD1222 dose. This sequence was found in an adult who received the AZD1222 COVID-19 vaccine. The CDR3 DNA is TGTGCCAGCTCGGGGGACAAGAACTATGGCTACACCTTC. Translation gives CASSGDKNYGYTF.